These 22 T cell receptor beta chains were sequenced from one sample in a study of siplizumab effects on memory and regulatory T cells. Libraries were prepared by immunoSEQ multiplex PCR; TCRdb keeps only in-frame clonotypes and omits some of them. The sample has about 110,000 clones, about 91% seen once. The sequencing input was Tregs sorted from blood. The receptors were sampled from a human donor in good health.

This clone was seen only once. The chain links TRBV28 to TRBJ1-2; a weak D match, TRBD1 (6 bases). Trimming took 11 bases from V and 7 from J, leaving 17 bases between them. Germline-derived CDR1 and CDR2 are MDHEN and SYDVKM. This CDR3 region has 12 residues. CDR3 protein: CAYSGGASGYTF. The DNA for the CDR3 is TGTGCCTACTCCGGGGGGGCTAGTGGCTACACCTTC.

This clone came up once. The chain recombines TRBV5-6 with TRBJ1-1; TRBD1 agrees at 11 bases. From germline, CDR1 is SGHDT and CDR2 YYEEEE. V lost 2 bases to trimming and J lost 4 bases; unmatched junction nucleotides: 7. The CDR3 loop spans 16 amino acids. CDR3 bases: TGTGCCAGCAGCTTCGGGACAGGGGGTTGGGCCACTGAAGCTTTCTTT. This sequence encodes CASSFGTGGWATEAFF.

The chain recombines TRBV6-1 with TRBJ1-1; possibly TRBD1 for D (6 bases). The CDR3 spans 17 residues. Per the germline V gene, CDR1 is MNHNS and CDR2 is SASEGT. V was shortened by 4 bases and J by 0 bases, with 18 bases between the two germline ends. CDR3 in amino acids: CASSVQGGGVMNTEAFF. CDR3 in DNA: TGTGCCAGCAGTGTCCAAGGAGGGGGTGTCATGAACACTGAAGCTTTCTTT.

The chain carries TRBV6-5 and TRBJ2-7, with TRBD1 identical over 7 bases. The V segment lost 6 bases and the J segment 0 bases; nucleotides outside the gene matches: 8. CDR3 length: 15 residues. Germline CDR1 reads MNHEY; CDR2 reads SVGAGI. This CDR3 reads CASSDTGVSSYEQYF. The DNA for the CDR3 is TGTGCCAGCAGCGACACAGGGGTTAGCTCCTACGAGCAGTACTTC.

This clone was seen once. CDR3 coding DNA: TGTGCCTGGAGTGTACAGGCAGGGGCTAATGAAAAACTGTTTTTT. Translated, it gives CAWSVQAGANEKLFF. The rearrangement links TRBV30 to TRBJ1-4, with D perhaps matching TRBD1 (6 bases). CDR1 and CDR2 from the germline V gene are GTSNPN and SVGIG (reference sequence). V was cut by 0 bases and J by 3 bases, with 11 bases left in between. CDR3 length: 15 amino acids.

This clone was picked up one time. The J gene is TRBJ2-7, the V gene TRBV6-1; the match to TRBD2 covers 8 bases. Germline values: CDR1 MNHNS, CDR2 SASEGT. This CDR3 has 12 residues. V lost 6 bases and J lost 3; bases outside the gene matches: 1. The CDR3 DNA is TGTGCCAGCAGCGGGACTAGCTACGAGCAGTACTTC. It codes for CASSGTSYEQYF.

The V and J genes are TRBV20-1 and TRBJ1-1, with 10 bases matching TRBD1. This CDR3 region has 11 residues. Germline values: CDR1 DFQATT, CDR2 SNEGSKA (reference sequence). Losses at the gene ends were 6 bases for V and 10 bases for J; bases not matched to a gene: 5. CDR3 region: CSAKTGGVAFF. The CDR3, as DNA: TGCAGTGCAAAGACAGGGGGCGTAGCTTTCTTT.

The chain has TRBV29-1 and TRBJ1-5; D is unresolved. The CDR3 has 13 amino acids. Germline lookup yields CDR1 SQVTM and CDR2 ANQGSEA. V was shortened by 5 bases and J by 6 bases, with 14 bases between the two germline ends. Here the CDR3 DNA reads TGCAGCGTTTCAATCGGGCGTCGTCAGCCCCAGCATTTT. Translated: CSVSIGRRQPQHF.

The rearrangement joins TRBV5-4 to TRBJ2-3; the D is unclear. The germline V gene encodes CDR1 SGHNT and CDR2 YYREEE (reference sequence). Trimming pared 0 bases from V and 0 bases from J, leaving 5 bases between. The CDR3 length is 14 residues. The CDR3 region has the DNA TGTGCCAGCAGCTTGGACGTAAGCACAGATACGCAGTATTTT. As protein: CASSLDVSTDTQYF.

V gene TRBV6-1 combines with J gene TRBJ2-3, with D tentatively TRBD1 (5 bases). Trimming shortened V by 6 bases and J by 0 bases, and 10 bases separated the two germline ends. The CDR3 is made up of 14 amino acids. Germline CDR1 reads MNHNS; CDR2 reads SASEGT. The CDR3 DNA reads TGTGCCAGCAGACATGCAGGGAGCACAGATACGCAGTATTTT. Protein sequence: CASRHAGSTDTQYF.

The J gene is TRBJ2-7, the V gene TRBV29-1; the D gene is possibly TRBD1 (6 bases). The CDR3 has 13 residues. The V gene lost 7 bases and the J gene lost 4 bases, with 17 bases spanning the gap. Germline V gives CDR1 SQVTM, CDR2 ANQGSEA. The CDR3 protein is CSAGDNPNYEQYF. CDR3 DNA: TGCAGCGCCGGGGACAACCCGAATTACGAGCAGTACTTC.

The rearrangement uses TRBV15 and TRBJ2-1, with D unresolved. Trimming left V 8 bases short and J 8 bases short, with 16 bases between. CDR3 length: 13 residues. Germline-derived CDR1 and CDR2 are LNHNV and YYDKDF (reference sequence). CDR3 DNA sequence: TGTGCCACCCAGGACGGCTCCGGCGATGAGCAGTTCTTC. Translated: CATQDGSGDEQFF.

The chain carries TRBV27 and TRBJ2-7; D uncertain. Between the trimmed V and J ends, which lost 4 bases and 2 bases, there was a span of 9 bases. Germline V lookup: CDR1 MNHEY, CDR2 SMNVEV (reference sequence). The CDR3 consists of 13 residues. The DNA of the CDR3 is TGTGCCAGCAGTTCCCTGTCAGCCTACGAGCAGTACTTC. Amino acid sequence: CASSSLSAYEQYF.

This chain uses TRBV19 with TRBJ1-4, with a weak D call TRBD1 (5 bases). Germline lookup yields CDR1 LNHDA and CDR2 SQIVND (reference sequence). The V gene lost 7 bases and the J gene lost 9 bases, with 12 bases spanning the gap. The CDR3 runs 12 residues. In nucleotides, the CDR3 is TGTGCCAGTAATCGGGACGGTAAAAAACTGTTTTTT. This translates into CASNRDGKKLFF.

This chain links TRBV7-9 with TRBJ2-5; D remains unclear. CDR3 length equals 17 residues. Trimming removed 0 bases at V and 5 bases at J, with 19 bases between. CDR1 is SEHNR and CDR2 is FQNEAQ in the germline V gene (reference sequence). CDR3 sequence reads: CASSLAIQSTGSETQYF. The DNA of the CDR3 is TGTGCCAGCAGCTTAGCTATCCAGTCAACGGGTTCGGAGACCCAGTACTTC.

The chain uses TRBV27 and TRBJ2-1; 9 positions match TRBD2. There are 17 residues in the CDR3. V dropped 2 bases and J dropped 4; count of bases not matched to a gene: 9. Per the germline V gene, CDR1 is MNHEY and CDR2 is SMNVEV (reference sequence). This CDR3 is CASSLGLAGLLYNEQFF. DNA of the CDR3: TGTGCCAGCAGTTTAGGCCTAGCGGGACTACTATACAATGAGCAGTTCTTC.

The V gene is TRBV19, the J gene TRBJ2-7, with TRBD2 matching over 7 bases. V was clipped by 5 bases and J by 0 bases; unmatched bases: 10. Germline V CDR1 and CDR2: LNHDA, SQIVND (reference sequence). The CDR3 is made up of 16 amino acids. In DNA form, the CDR3 reads TGTGCCAGTAGTCTTCAAGGGACTACAGCCTCCTACGAGCAGTACTTC. Protein sequence: CASSLQGTTASYEQYF.

The chain couples TRBV7-8 to TRBJ1-5; no clear D gene. V lost 0 bases and J lost 3, with 9 bases in between. This CDR3 is 15 amino acids long. Germline CDR1 and CDR2: SGHVS and FQNEAQ. The CDR3 region has the DNA TGTGCCAGCAGCTTAGCTCGCAGTCTCAATCAGCCCCAGCATTTT. Translated, it gives CASSLARSLNQPQHF.

The chain is built from TRBV16 and TRBJ1-4; D may be TRBD1 (5 bases). This CDR3 contains 15 residues. The V and J ends lost 3 bases and 3 bases respectively, with 11 bases between them. Germline V CDR1 and CDR2: KGHSY, FQNENV. CDR3 in amino acids: CASSHSDRPNEKLFF. The CDR3 bases are TGTGCCAGCAGCCATAGTGACAGACCTAATGAAAAACTGTTTTTT. Variable domain in full (rest from reference TRBV16 and TRBJ1-4): GEEVAQTPKHLVRGEGQKAKLYCAPIKGHSYVFWYQQVLKNEFKFLISFQNENVFDETGMPKERFSAKCLPNSPCSLEIQATKLEDSAVYFCASSHSDRPNEKLFFGSGTQLSVL.

The V gene is TRBV27, the J gene TRBJ2-2; the match to TRBD1 covers 8 bases. V dropped 8 bases and J dropped 2; count of bases not matched to a gene: 10. Germline lookup yields CDR1 MNHEY and CDR2 SMNVEV (reference sequence). The CDR3 totals 16 residues. The CDR3 loop reads CASQPSGGGNTGELFF. CDR3 DNA sequence: TGTGCCAGCCAGCCCTCAGGGGGCGGAAACACCGGGGAGCTGTTTTTT.

CDR3 nucleotides: TGTGCCAGCAGACCTGAGGGGGGCCGGAGGACTGAAGCTTTCTTT. It yields the protein CASRPEGGRRTEAFF. The chain uses TRBV6-6 and TRBJ1-1; a weak D match, TRBD1 (6 bases). CDR1 MNHNY and CDR2 SVGAGI come from the germline V gene (reference sequence). V lost 6 bases to trimming and J lost 5 bases, with 19 bases between them. CDR3 length equals 15 residues.

This chain joins TRBV5-1 and TRBJ2-2; possible D gene TRBD2, 6 bases. There are 14 residues in the CDR3. Per the germline V gene, CDR1 is SGHRS and CDR2 is YFSETQ. The ends were cut back, 1 base at V and 7 bases at J, with 11 bases in the middle. The CDR3 sequence: CASSLSPGGGELFF. CDR3 nucleotides: TGCGCCAGCAGCTTGTCCCCCGGGGGCGGGGAGCTGTTTTTT.